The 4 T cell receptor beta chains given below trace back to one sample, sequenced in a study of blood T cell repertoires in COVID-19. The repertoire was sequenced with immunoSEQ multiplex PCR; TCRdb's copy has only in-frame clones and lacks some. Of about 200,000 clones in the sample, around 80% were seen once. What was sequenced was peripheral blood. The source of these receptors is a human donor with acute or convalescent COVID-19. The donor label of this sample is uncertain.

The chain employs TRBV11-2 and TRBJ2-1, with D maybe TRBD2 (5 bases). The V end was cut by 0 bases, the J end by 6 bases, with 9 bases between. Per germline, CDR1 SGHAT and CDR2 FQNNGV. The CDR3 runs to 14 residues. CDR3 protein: CASSLDAGVNEQFF. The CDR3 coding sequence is TGTGCCAGCAGCTTAGACGCGGGTGTCAATGAGCAGTTCTTC. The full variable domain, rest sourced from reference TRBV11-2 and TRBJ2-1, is EAGVAQSPRYKIIEKRQSVAFWCNPISGHATLYWYQQILGQGPKLLIQFQNNGVVDDSQLPKDRFSAERLKGVDSTLKIQPAKLEDSAVYLCASSLDAGVNEQFFGPGTRLTVL.

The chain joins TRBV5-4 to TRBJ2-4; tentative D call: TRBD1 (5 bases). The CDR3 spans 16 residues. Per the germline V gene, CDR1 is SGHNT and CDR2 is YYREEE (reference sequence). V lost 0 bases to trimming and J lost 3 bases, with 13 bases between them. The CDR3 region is CASSLGVGVGKNIQYF. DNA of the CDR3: TGTGCCAGCAGCTTGGGTGTAGGGGTGGGCAAAAACATTCAGTACTTC. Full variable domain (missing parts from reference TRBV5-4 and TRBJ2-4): ETGVTQSPTHLIKTRGQQVTLRCSSQSGHNTVSWYQQALGQGPQFIFQYYREEENGRGNFPPRFSGLQFPNYSSELNVNALELDDSALYLCASSLGVGVGKNIQYFGAGTRLSVL.

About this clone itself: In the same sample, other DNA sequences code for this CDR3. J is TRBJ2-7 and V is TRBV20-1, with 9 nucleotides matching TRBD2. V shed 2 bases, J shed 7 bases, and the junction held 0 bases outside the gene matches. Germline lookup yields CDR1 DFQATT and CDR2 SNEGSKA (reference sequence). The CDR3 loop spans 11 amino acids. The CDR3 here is CSARLAGEQYF. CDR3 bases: TGCAGTGCTAGACTAGCGGGAGAGCAGTACTTC.

The CDR3 protein is CAWSADRGSEKLFF. CDR3 coding DNA: TGTGCCTGGAGTGCGGACAGGGGAAGTGAAAAACTGTTTTTT. The chain combines TRBV30 with TRBJ1-4; 9 bases line up with TRBD1. The length of the CDR3 is 14 residues. Trimming took 1 base from V and 7 from J; bases not matched to a gene: 4. Germline V gene sequence: CDR1 GTSNPN, CDR2 SVGIG (reference sequence).